This T cell receptor beta chain was recovered during a study of cytomegalovirus exposure and HLA in healthy donors. Study as a whole: The approximately 110 validation repertoires were reported in a later analysis to have been generated on the same platform as the approximately 600 first-cohort repertoires. Study findings and constraints: There were around 160 TCR beta chains listed as cytomegalovirus-associated. It was confirmed in vitro that a few of the CMV-associated chains were specific for CMV antigens. Most TCR sequences proved rare, with some public TCRs found in many donors.

As regards this clone: Its matching antigen is unknown.

Generated by immunoSEQ multiplex PCR, the TCRdb table keeps only in-frame clones and is missing some. The data show about 65,000 clones, about 94% seen once. This CDR3 is 14 amino acids long. V dropped 2 bases and J dropped 8 bases, with 15 bases sitting between them. Germline V gene sequence: CDR1 LGHNA, CDR2 YSLEER. The sequenced material came from PBMCs. This TCR was recovered from a man between 18 and 29 years old in good health and CMV-seropositive. This chain links TRBV4-3 with TRBJ1-2; a weak D match, TRBD1 (6 bases). Here the CDR3 reads CASSQSRQVLGYTF. Here the CDR3 DNA reads TGCGCCAGCAGCCAATCCCGACAGGTTCTCGGCTACACCTTC.